These T cell receptor beta chains were read from a single sample in a study of blood T cells in healthy people across ages. MiXCR, run by TCRdb on the 5' RACE reads, gives a single entry per CDR3 protein. The profile shows about 580,000 distinct CDR3 sequences, less than 60% of them singletons. Sequencing was performed on blood. The receptors here all came from a man older than 75 in good health. The CDR3 runs from the conserved cysteine through the conserved F or W. A D gene is named only where the DNA matches it firmly. Some rows have no size entry. The others give once, few or many, or a class for an expanded clone.

j_call clone_size d_call v_call cdr3_nt cdr3_aa
TRBJ2-3 many NA TRBV6-5 TGTGCCAGCAGGCGAGGGGGAGGTGGGGACACAGATACGCAGTATTTT CASRRGGGGDTDTQYF
TRBJ2-3 NA TRBD2 TRBV3-1 TGTGCCAGCAGCCAAGGAGGACTAGCGGGCTCTAGCACAGATACGCAGTATTTT CASSQGGLAGSSTDTQYF
TRBJ1-5 NA NA TRBV10-3 TGTGCCATCAGTGCAGGGGACAATCAGCCCCAGCATTTT CAISAGDNQPQHF
TRBJ2-1 many TRBD1 TRBV6-6 TGTGCCAGCAGTTACCGGCGGGCAGGGGGCCACAATGAGCAGTTCTTC CASSYRRAGGHNEQFF
TRBJ2-7 NA NA TRBV7-2 TGTGCCAGCAGCTTAAATATCGGGGGACGCTACGAGCAGTACTTC CASSLNIGGRYEQYF
TRBJ1-2 NA NA TRBV28 TGTGCCAGCAGTTTCGGCTACGATGGTGGGTTGGGCTACACCTTC CASSFGYDGGLGYTF
TRBJ2-6 NA NA TRBV9 TGTGCCAGCAGTGAAGGGGGGGTACCTGGGGCCAACGTCCTGACTTTC CASSEGGVPGANVLTF
TRBJ2-7 NA NA TRBV6-5 TGTGCCAGCAGTAGGGACTGCCCCTACGAGCAGTACTTC CASSRDCPYEQYF
TRBJ2-1 NA NA TRBV9 TGTGCCAGCAGCGCCCAAGGGAATTCTGAGCAGTTCTTC CASSAQGNSEQFF
TRBJ1-1 many NA TRBV6-5 TGTGCCACCTATCGGGGGCTGAACACTGAAGCTTTCTTT CATYRGLNTEAFF
TRBJ2-1 few NA TRBV5-1 TGCGCCAGCAGCTTGGCCCCAGGGGAGGGCAATGAGCAGTTCTTC CASSLAPGEGNEQFF
TRBJ1-6 many TRBD1 TRBV6-5 TGTGCCAGCAGTGACGGACAGGGGATTTATTCACCCCTCCACTTT CASSDGQGIYSPLHF
TRBJ2-5 NA TRBD1 TRBV20-1 TGCAGTGCTAGAAAGACAGGGCGCTTGGGGACCCAGTACTTC CSARKTGRLGTQYF
TRBJ2-1 NA NA TRBV12-3/TRBV12-4 TGTGTCAGCAACCTTGGGGTTGTGGCTGAGCAGTTCTTC CVSNLGVVAEQFF
TRBJ2-7 few TRBD1 TRBV29-1 TGCAGCGTTGAAGTGGACAGGCAGGGCGAGCAGTACTTC CSVEVDRQGEQYF
TRBJ2-1 NA NA TRBV5-1 TGCGCCAGCAGCTGGGCAGGGTGGGGTACAACGGGTGAGCAGTTCTTC CASSWAGWGTTGEQFF
TRBJ1-2 NA NA TRBV9 TGTGCCAGCAGCGACGCCGGGGCTAACTATGGCTACACCTTC CASSDAGANYGYTF
TRBJ2-7 NA NA TRBV20-1 TGCAGTGCCCGGGACGAGAGCTCCTACGAGCAGTACTTC CSARDESSYEQYF
TRBJ2-1 NA NA TRBV9 TGTGCCAGCAGCGTAGATACTAGCGAGCAGTTCTTC CASSVDTSEQFF
TRBJ2-1 NA TRBD2 TRBV4-3 TGCGCCAGCAGCCAAGCTGCTAGCGGGGTGTACAATGAGCAGTTCTTC CASSQAASGVYNEQFF
TRBJ1-5 many TRBD1 TRBV15 TGTGCCACCAGCGGGTGGACAGGGAATAGTCAGCCCCAGCATTTT CATSGWTGNSQPQHF
TRBJ2-7 NA TRBD1 TRBV5-1 TGCGCCAGCAGCCCCGGCCGGGACAGGGCGACTTACGAGCAGTACTTC CASSPGRDRATYEQYF
TRBJ1-2 NA NA TRBV29-1 TGCAGCGTTGCGGACAGCTCTGACTATGGCTACACCTTC CSVADSSDYGYTF
TRBJ1-1 few NA TRBV4-1 TGCGCCAGCAGCCAAGTTTCGGGGCACACTGAAGCTTTCTTT CASSQVSGHTEAFF
TRBJ2-2 few TRBD1 TRBV10-3 TGTGCCATCAGCGACAGGGAGTACACCGGGGAGCTGTTTTTT CAISDREYTGELFF
TRBJ2-7 NA TRBD2 TRBV6-2/TRBV6-3 TGTGCCAGCAGTTACGGGCTAGCGGGGGGCCAGGGCTCCTACGAGCAGTACTTC CASSYGLAGGQGSYEQYF
TRBJ1-1 few NA TRBV20-1 TGCAGTGCTAGCGGGCCCGGAAACACTGAAGCTTTCTTT CSASGPGNTEAFF
TRBJ2-4 NA NA TRBV15 TGTGCCACCAGCAGAGAAAGCGGGAAAGGGGGAAACATTCAGTACTTC CATSRESGKGGNIQYF
TRBJ1-2 few TRBD1 TRBV20-1 TGCAGTGGCGGACAGGGGGCAAACTATGGCTACACCTTC CSGGQGANYGYTF
TRBJ2-5 NA TRBD2 TRBV20-1 TGCAGTGCTCTCGACGGACTAGCGGCCTACAATGAGCAGTACTTC CSALDGLAAYNEQYF
TRBJ1-2 few TRBD1 TRBV2 TGTGCCAGCAGTGAAGAGGCAGGGGGCGGCTATGGCTACACCTTC CASSEEAGGGYGYTF